This T cell receptor beta chain was identified in a study of shared clonotypes between healthy human individuals. The CDR3 extends over 16 amino acids. CDR1 is SGHRS, CDR2 YFSETQ, per germline. V gave up 4 bases and J gave up 2 bases; unmatched junction bases: 5. Healthy HIV-negative adults with no recent acute infections or vaccinations were recruited as donors. A roughly 220 ng quantity of DNA, tens of thousands of T cell genomes, went into the sorted-subset replicate PCRs. Generated by immunoSEQ multiplex PCR, the TCRdb table keeps only in-frame clones and is missing some. Among millions of clones, over 85% were seen once, and the ten largest hold about 0.13%. Study-level results: There were few donors, and this limited the genetic and exposure-history diversity represented. Researchers found naive subsets generally carried larger estimated richness than memory subsets.

On this clone itself: The antigen remains undetermined.

Specimen: naive CD4+ T cells sorted from blood. Subset of the sample: CD45RA+ positively selected. V gene TRBV5-1 combines with J gene TRBJ2-2; TRBD2 matches at 10 bases. The TCR was taken from a man aged 18 to 30 in good health. CDR3 loop: CASSGPSGGNTGELFF. CDR3 sequence (DNA): TGCGCCAGCAGCGGACCTAGCGGGGGCAACACCGGGGAGCTGTTTTTT. Full variable domain (rest looked up from reference TRBV5-1 and TRBJ2-2): KAGVTQTPRYLIKTRGQQVTLSCSPISGHRSVSWYQQTPGQGLQFLFEYFSETQRNKGNFPGRFSGRQFSNSRSEMNVSTLELGDSALYLCASSGPSGGNTGELFFGEGSRLTVL.